This T cell receptor beta chain was recovered during a study of post-analysis software for immune sequencing data. Study in general: Multiple sclerosis in the patients followed relapsing-remitting, secondary progressive and progressive-relapsing courses.

Included in the TCR beta cDNA libraries were unique molecular identifiers. T cells numbering roughly 1 to 10 million yielded cDNA molecules that totaled approximately 500,000. TCRdb recomputed calls from the PCR reads with MiXCR, one row per CDR3 protein. The sample carries roughly 650,000 distinct CDR3 sequences, approximately 60% recorded once. Study-wide results and caveats: Relative to controls, patients with multiple sclerosis showed significantly lower normalized Chao1 diversity.

As concerns this clonotype: Antigen specificity is unknown.

Sequenced sample: blood. This clonotype originated in a girl under 10 years old with multiple sclerosis.

The CDR3 region has the DNA TGTGCCAGCAGTTATGTGGGGGCGGGCTACAATGAGCAGTTCTTC. It encodes CASSYVGAGYNEQFF. The chain recombines TRBV6-6 with TRBJ2-1; the D gene is possibly TRBD1 (6 bases). Trimming pared 3 bases from V and 3 bases from J, leaving 12 bases between. The germline CDR1 and CDR2 sequences are MNHNY and SVGAGI (reference sequence). The CDR3 length is 15 residues.